This is a list of T cell receptor beta chains from one sample in a study of early T cells in non-severe SARS-CoV-2 infection. TCRdb re-called the 5' RACE reads with MiXCR, one entry per CDR3 protein. This sample has about 61,000 distinct CDR3 sequences, with 11% found just once. Material for sequencing was whole blood. These receptors were obtained from an adult who was a healthcare worker with PCR-confirmed SARS-CoV-2 infection or an uninfected control (not recorded which). Both conserved end residues are part of each CDR3. The D gene is left open where the match is weak. Rows give clone size only sometimes, using once, few, many, or a class for an expanded clone.

abundance	d_gene	v_gene	j_gene	CDR3aa	CDR3nt
many	TRBD1	TRBV6-1	TRBJ2-7	CASSELGQGLGEQYF	TGTGCCAGCAGTGAGCTGGGACAGGGATTGGGGGAGCAGTACTTC
once	TRBD2	TRBV19	TRBJ2-5	CASSAYRLAGQETQYF	TGTGCCAGTAGTGCATATCGACTAGCGGGGCAAGAGACCCAGTACTTC
many	NA	TRBV7-6	TRBJ1-5	CASSLVGADQPQHF	TGTGCCAGCAGCTTAGTCGGGGCCGATCAGCCCCAGCATTTT
many	NA	TRBV29-1	TRBJ2-2	CSVGGRRSTGELFF	TGCAGCGTTGGGGGACGGCGTAGCACCGGGGAGCTGTTTTTT
many	NA	TRBV6-2/TRBV6-3	TRBJ2-2	CASSYSTGYTGELFF	TGTGCCAGCAGTTACTCGACAGGTTACACCGGGGAGCTGTTTTTT
many	NA	TRBV21-1	TRBJ2-1	CASSVPPGCYNEQFF	TGTGCCAGCAGCGTCCCGCCGGGGTGCTACAATGAGCAGTTCTTC
many	NA	TRBV19	TRBJ2-1	CASMAEGHDEQFF	TGTGCCAGTATGGCGGAGGGTCACGATGAGCAGTTCTTC
few	TRBD2	TRBV6-1	TRBJ2-4	CASSDGLAGLAKNIQYF	TGTGCCAGCAGTGACGGACTAGCGGGACTAGCCAAAAACATTCAGTACTTC
NA	TRBD2	TRBV20-1	TRBJ2-1	CSAPSGESSYNEQFF	TGCAGTGCACCTAGCGGGGAGAGCTCCTACAATGAGCAGTTCTTC
many	TRBD1	TRBV18	TRBJ1-5	CASSDRLDQPQHF	TGTGCCAGCTCGGACAGGCTCGATCAGCCCCAGCATTTT
few	TRBD2	TRBV16	TRBJ2-1	CASSQSLAGGVNEQFF	TGTGCCAGCAGCCAATCCCTAGCGGGGGGAGTCAATGAGCAGTTCTTC
few	TRBD1	TRBV5-1	TRBJ2-5	CASSLRQGARETQYF	TGCGCCAGCAGCTTGAGACAGGGGGCTCGGGAGACCCAGTACTTC
NA	NA	TRBV28	TRBJ2-5	CASSRQRETQYF	TGTGCCAGCTCGCGCCAAAGGGAGACCCAGTACTTC
few	NA	TRBV10-1	TRBJ2-4	CASSEGGFRDQYF	TGCGCCAGCAGTGAAGGAGGCTTTCGGGATCAGTACTTC
many	NA	TRBV11-2	TRBJ1-1	CASSLGPANTEAFF	TGTGCCAGCAGCTTAGGTCCGGCGAACACTGAAGCTTTCTTT
many	TRBD2	TRBV11-2	TRBJ2-1	CASSLGMAGGRNEQFF	TGTGCCAGCAGCTTAGGGATGGCGGGGGGGAGGAATGAGCAGTTCTTC
few	NA	TRBV5-6	TRBJ1-2	CASSLGTEGYTF	TGTGCCAGCAGCTTGGGGACGGAGGGCTACACCTTC
few	NA	TRBV12-3/TRBV12-4	TRBJ2-3	CASSPGGRVRTDTQYF	TGTGCCAGCAGTCCGGGGGGCCGGGTACGCACAGATACGCAGTATTTT
few	TRBD1	TRBV3-1	TRBJ2-7	CASSQPSGQSYEQYF	TGTGCCAGCAGCCAACCCTCGGGACAGAGCTACGAGCAGTACTTC
many	TRBD1	TRBV5-6	TRBJ2-7	CASSLPGTGAYEQYF	TGTGCCAGCAGCTTGCCCGGGACAGGGGCCTACGAGCAGTACTTC
NA	NA	TRBV7-9	TRBJ1-2	CASSPPLNYGYTF	TGTGCCAGCAGCCCCCCACTGAACTATGGCTACACCTTC
few	NA	TRBV3-1	TRBJ2-7	CASSQAGAKQYF	TGTGCCAGCAGCCAGGCCGGGGCCAAGCAGTACTTC
few	TRBD1	TRBV27	TRBJ1-5	CASRAGTGGHQPQHF	TGTGCCAGCCGCGCCGGGACAGGGGGCCATCAGCCCCAGCATTTT
many	TRBD2	TRBV20-1	TRBJ2-5	CSANSGGVQETQYF	TGCAGTGCTAATAGCGGGGGGGTGCAAGAGACCCAGTACTTC
NA	TRBD1	TRBV12-3/TRBV12-4	TRBJ2-1	CASSLAGQGWDEQFF	TGTGCCAGCAGTTTAGCGGGACAGGGGTGGGATGAGCAGTTCTTC
many	NA	TRBV11-2	TRBJ2-3	CASSLFSADTQYF	TGTGCCAGCAGCTTGTTCTCGGCGGATACGCAGTATTTT
many	TRBD1	TRBV6-1	TRBJ1-5	CASSGQGGDQPQHF	TGTGCCAGCAGTGGACAGGGAGGTGATCAGCCCCAGCATTTT
few	NA	TRBV9	TRBJ2-3	CASSVSRLGSTDTQYF	TGTGCCAGCAGCGTGTCCCGACTAGGAAGCACAGATACGCAGTATTTT
many	NA	TRBV11-2	TRBJ1-4	CASSSGAGTMNEKLFF	TGTGCCAGCAGCTCCGGGGCCGGGACGATGAATGAAAAACTGTTTTTT
many	NA	TRBV20-1	TRBJ1-1	CSASNPRGMNTEAFF	TGCAGTGCTTCCAATCCTAGAGGGATGAACACTGAAGCTTTCTTT
NA	NA	TRBV12-3/TRBV12-4	TRBJ1-2	CASSSGHGYTF	TGTGCCAGCAGCTCCGGTCATGGCTACACCTTC
NA	NA	TRBV12-3/TRBV12-4	TRBJ2-3	CASSLFALDTQYF	TGTGCCAGCAGTTTATTTGCGTTAGATACGCAGTATTTT
NA	NA	TRBV20-1	TRBJ2-3	CSARGTTDTQYF	TGCAGTGCTCGGGGGACCACAGATACGCAGTATTTT
many	NA	TRBV7-9	TRBJ2-6	CASRKAGTSGANVLTF	TGTGCCAGCAGAAAGGCCGGAACCTCTGGGGCCAACGTCCTGACTTTC
many	NA	TRBV30	TRBJ2-7	CAWSASLDEQYF	TGTGCCTGGAGTGCCAGTCTCGACGAGCAGTACTTC
NA	TRBD2	TRBV7-2	TRBJ2-1	CASLVSGGALNEQFF	TGTGCCAGCCTGGTTAGCGGGGGGGCCTTAAATGAGCAGTTCTTC
many	TRBD2	TRBV3-1	TRBJ2-1	CASSPNSGGAHNEQFF	TGTGCCAGCAGCCCTAATAGCGGGGGGGCCCACAATGAGCAGTTCTTC
few	NA	TRBV6-6	TRBJ2-7	CASSYSEAFIYYEQYF	TGTGCCAGCAGTTACTCTGAGGCTTTTATATACTACGAGCAGTACTTC
NA	TRBD1	TRBV10-1	TRBJ2-5	CASSESKVGQGKETQYF	TGCGCCAGCAGTGAGTCGAAAGTCGGACAGGGAAAAGAGACCCAGTACTTC
many	NA	TRBV11-2	TRBJ2-3	CASSHRVRVTDTQYF	TGTGCCAGCAGCCACAGGGTACGGGTCACAGATACGCAGTATTTT
many	TRBD1	TRBV7-2	TRBJ1-6	CASTNRGLESPLHF	TGTGCCAGCACCAACAGGGGTCTAGAGTCACCCCTCCACTTT
NA	NA	TRBV7-2	TRBJ2-1	CASSFSVSSYNEQFF	TGTGCCAGCAGCTTTAGCGTCAGCTCCTACAATGAGCAGTTCTTC
few	NA	TRBV12-3/TRBV12-4	TRBJ1-1	CASSVGAVNTEAFF	TGTGCCAGCAGTGTTGGGGCAGTCAACACTGAAGCTTTCTTT
NA	NA	TRBV25-1	TRBJ2-7	CASSEWGTAYEQYF	TGTGCCAGCAGTGAATGGGGCACAGCCTACGAGCAGTACTTC
NA	NA	TRBV9	TRBJ2-3	CASSVAPRDTQYF	TGTGCCAGCAGCGTAGCCCCGAGGGATACGCAGTATTTT
many	TRBD1	TRBV7-9	TRBJ1-2	CASSADMTGNYGYTF	TGTGCCAGCAGTGCGGACATGACAGGGAACTATGGCTACACCTTC
many	NA	TRBV7-6	TRBJ1-2	CATKDDKAYGYTF	TGTGCGACAAAAGACGACAAAGCGTATGGCTACACCTTC
many	TRBD2	TRBV20-1	TRBJ2-3	CSARGSGGTDTQYF	TGCAGTGCTAGGGGTAGCGGGGGAACAGATACGCAGTATTTT
NA	TRBD1	TRBV29-1	TRBJ1-1	CSADRTGLTEAFF	TGCAGCGCGGACCGGACAGGGCTCACTGAAGCTTTCTTT
few	TRBD1	TRBV9	TRBJ2-7	CASSPGDRAYEQYF	TGTGCCAGCAGCCCGGGGGACAGGGCCTACGAGCAGTACTTC
many	NA	TRBV7-3	TRBJ2-5	CASSFSGSETQYF	TGTGCCAGCAGCTTTTCAGGGAGCGAGACCCAGTACTTC
many	TRBD1	TRBV7-9	TRBJ2-5	CASRTGGFQETQYF	TGTGCCAGCAGGACAGGGGGCTTCCAAGAGACCCAGTACTTC
few	NA	TRBV29-1	TRBJ1-1	CSVLSPPGNTEAFF	TGCAGCGTTTTGTCCCCTCCCGGGAACACTGAAGCTTTCTTT
NA	TRBD2	TRBV5-6	TRBJ2-3	CASSSPGLASTDTQYF	TGTGCCAGCAGCTCCCCGGGACTAGCCTCAACAGATACGCAGTATTTT
NA	NA	TRBV5-1	TRBJ2-4	CASSLRSAGPLAKNIQYF	TGCGCCAGCAGTCTACGGTCGGCGGGGCCATTAGCCAAAAACATTCAGTACTTC
many	TRBD1	TRBV30	TRBJ2-5	CAWSDRGQGTQYF	TGTGCCTGGAGTGACAGGGGCCAAGGGACCCAGTACTTC
NA	NA	TRBV2	TRBJ1-1	CASKAEANTEAFF	TGTGCCAGCAAAGCAGAAGCGAACACTGAAGCTTTCTTT
few	NA	TRBV29-1	TRBJ1-1	CSVGQGPRAEAFF	TGCAGCGTCGGGCAGGGCCCAAGGGCTGAAGCTTTCTTT
NA	TRBD2	TRBV7-2	TRBJ2-1	CASSLISGDNEQFF	TGTGCCAGCAGCTTAATTAGCGGGGACAATGAGCAGTTCTTC